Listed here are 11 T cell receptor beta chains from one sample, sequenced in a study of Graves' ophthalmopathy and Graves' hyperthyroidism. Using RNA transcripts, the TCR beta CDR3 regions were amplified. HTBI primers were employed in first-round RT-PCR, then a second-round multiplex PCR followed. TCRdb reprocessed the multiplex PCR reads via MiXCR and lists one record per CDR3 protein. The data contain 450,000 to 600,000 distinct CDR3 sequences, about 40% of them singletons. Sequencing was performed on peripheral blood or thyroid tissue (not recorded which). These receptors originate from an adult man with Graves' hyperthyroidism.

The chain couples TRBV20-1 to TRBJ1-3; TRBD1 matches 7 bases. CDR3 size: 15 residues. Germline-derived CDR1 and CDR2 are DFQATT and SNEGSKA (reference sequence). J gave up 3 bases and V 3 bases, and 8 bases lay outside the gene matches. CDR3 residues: CSASDPTGIGNTIYF. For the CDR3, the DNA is TGCAGTGCTAGTGATCCGACAGGGATTGGAAACACCATATATTTT.

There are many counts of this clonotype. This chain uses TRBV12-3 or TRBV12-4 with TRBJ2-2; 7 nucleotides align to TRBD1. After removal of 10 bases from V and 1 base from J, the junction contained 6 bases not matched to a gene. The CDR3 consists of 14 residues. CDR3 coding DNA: TGTGCCACCAAGGACAGGATGAACACCGGGGAGCTGTTTTTT. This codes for CATKDRMNTGELFF.

For the CDR3, the DNA is TGTGCTAAAGGGGCGGGGGCCAACGTCCTGACTTTC. The encoded protein is CAKGAGANVLTF. The rearrangement uses TRBV25-1 and TRBJ2-6; perhaps TRBD1 as D (5 bases). The CDR3 contains 12 residues. Germline values: CDR1 MGHDK, CDR2 SYGVNS. Variable domain in full (rest from reference TRBV25-1 and TRBJ2-6): EADIYQTPRYLVIGTGKKITLECSQTMGHDKMYWYQQDPGMELHLIHYSYGVNSTEKGDLSSESTVSRIRTEHFPLTLESARPSHTSQYLCAKGAGANVLTFGAGSRLTVL.

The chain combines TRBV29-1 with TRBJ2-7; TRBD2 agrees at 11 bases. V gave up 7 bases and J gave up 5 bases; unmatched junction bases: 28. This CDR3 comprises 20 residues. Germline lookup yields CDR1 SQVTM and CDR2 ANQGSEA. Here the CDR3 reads CSAVGGSGGAGSSSLDEQYF. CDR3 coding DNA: TGCAGCGCAGTCGGTGGTAGCGGGGGGGCCGGCTCCAGCTCCCTCGACGAGCAGTACTTC.

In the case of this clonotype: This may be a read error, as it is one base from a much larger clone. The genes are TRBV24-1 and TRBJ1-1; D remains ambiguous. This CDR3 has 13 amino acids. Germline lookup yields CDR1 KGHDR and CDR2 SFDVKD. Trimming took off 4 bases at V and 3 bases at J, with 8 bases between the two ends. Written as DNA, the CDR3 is TGTGCCACCAGTGAGTCTGTGGACACTGAAGCTTTCTTT. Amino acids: CATSESVDTEAFF.

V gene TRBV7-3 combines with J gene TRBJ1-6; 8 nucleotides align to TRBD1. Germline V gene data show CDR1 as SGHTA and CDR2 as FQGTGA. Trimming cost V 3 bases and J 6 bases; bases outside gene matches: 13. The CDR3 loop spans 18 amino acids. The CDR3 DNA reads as TGTGCCAGCAGCTTTTTACCTAGGGCAGGGGGCTTTAATTCACCCCTCCACTTT. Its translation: CASSFLPRAGGFNSPLHF.

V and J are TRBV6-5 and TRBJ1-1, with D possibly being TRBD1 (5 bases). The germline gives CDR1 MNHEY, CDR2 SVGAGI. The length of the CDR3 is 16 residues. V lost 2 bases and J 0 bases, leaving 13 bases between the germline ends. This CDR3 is CASSYIGTGMNTEAFF. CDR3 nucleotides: TGTGCCAGCAGTTACATAGGGACGGGCATGAACACTGAAGCTTTCTTT.

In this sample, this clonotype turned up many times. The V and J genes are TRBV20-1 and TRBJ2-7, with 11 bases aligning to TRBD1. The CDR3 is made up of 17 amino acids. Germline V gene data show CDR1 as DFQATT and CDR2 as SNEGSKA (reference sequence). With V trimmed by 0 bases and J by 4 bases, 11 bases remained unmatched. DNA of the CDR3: TGCAGTGCTAGAGATCTTGCCCGGGACAGGGGGAGGTACGAGCAGTACTTC. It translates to CSARDLARDRGRYEQYF.

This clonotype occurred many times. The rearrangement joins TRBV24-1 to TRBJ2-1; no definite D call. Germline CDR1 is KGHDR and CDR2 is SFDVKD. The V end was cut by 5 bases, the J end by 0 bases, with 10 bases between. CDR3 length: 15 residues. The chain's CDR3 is CATSGYPSSYNEQFF. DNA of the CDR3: TGTGCCACCAGTGGATACCCCTCCTCCTACAATGAGCAGTTCTTC.

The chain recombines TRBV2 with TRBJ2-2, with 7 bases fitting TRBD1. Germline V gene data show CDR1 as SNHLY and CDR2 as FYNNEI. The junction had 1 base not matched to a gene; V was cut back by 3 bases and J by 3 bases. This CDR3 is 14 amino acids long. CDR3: CASSDDRDTGELFF. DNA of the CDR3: TGTGCCAGCAGTGACGACAGGGACACCGGGGAGCTGTTTTTT.

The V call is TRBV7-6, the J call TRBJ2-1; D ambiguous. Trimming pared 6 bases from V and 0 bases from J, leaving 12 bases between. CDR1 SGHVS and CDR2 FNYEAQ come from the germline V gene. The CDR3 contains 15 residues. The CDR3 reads CASRAERGSYNEQFF. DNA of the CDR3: TGTGCCAGCAGGGCCGAAAGAGGCTCCTACAATGAGCAGTTCTTC.